The T cell receptor (beta chain) described here comes from a study of blood T cell repertoires in COVID-19. Everyone who took part was 18 to 89 years old, and they came from fewer than 25 US areas. Assignment of participants to cohorts was predicated upon participant-reported clinical history. Recovered status applied to Cohort 3 donors who had two consecutive negative PCRs. It also applied to those with clearance or with symptom resolution. The CDR3 contains 14 residues. CDR1 is SGHTA, CDR2 FQGNSA, per germline. V was cut by 1 base and J by 6 bases, with 13 bases left in between. Methods used by the authors: Nucleated cell counts were estimated from reference gene primer amplification. Libraries were prepared by immunoSEQ multiplex PCR; TCRdb keeps only in-frame clonotypes and omits some of them. Clone size and the V and J calls come from that table; the DNA yielded D and trimming. The sample carries approximately 200,000 clones, 85% recorded once.

Sequencing input: PBMCs or T cells enriched from blood (not recorded which). The J gene is TRBJ2-7, the V gene TRBV7-2; D possibly corresponds to TRBD2 (5 bases). The sequence was collected from a man between 40 and 49 years old who had recovered from COVID-19. The CDR3, as DNA: TGTGCCAGCAGCTTAGAGGCGGGTGTCATCGAGCAGTACTTC. It translates to CASSLEAGVIEQYF.